This TCR beta chain emerged from a study of blood T cell repertoires in COVID-19. Study in general: Sources were T cells, B-cell-depleted T cells, or PBMCs; the material itself was cDNA or gDNA.

Per the original data handling: Nucleated cell counts were estimated from reference gene primer amplification. Produced via immunoSEQ multiplex PCR; TCRdb's table is partial and in-frame only. V, J and clone size were drawn from that table, and D and trimming were deduced from the DNA. The table lists approximately 93,000 clones, less than 80% of them singletons, with around 15% in the top ten. V was clipped by 1 base and J by 2 bases, with 13 bases between them. Per the germline V gene, CDR1 is MGHDK and CDR2 is SYGVNS. The CDR3 loop spans 16 amino acids. The origin of this receptor is a woman aged 80 or over with acute or convalescent COVID-19. The material sequenced was peripheral blood. The chain combines TRBV25-1 with TRBJ2-3, with D perhaps TRBD2 (6 bases). CDR3 residues: CASSESGGDFTDTQYF. Here the CDR3 DNA reads TGTGCCAGCAGTGAATCGGGCGGGGACTTCACAGATACGCAGTATTTT. The full variable domain, completed using reference TRBV25-1 and TRBJ2-3, is EADIYQTPRYLVIGTGKKITLECSQTMGHDKMYWYQQDPGMELHLIHYSYGVNSTEKGDLSSESTVSRIRTEHFPLTLESARPSHTSQYLCASSESGGDFTDTQYFGPGTRLTVL.